This T cell receptor (beta chain) was observed in a study of T-cell reconstitution after alpha-beta-depleted transplantation in children. Regarding this clonotype: Its antigen is undetermined.

Study observations and caveats: Several hundred expanded graft clones reportedly gave rise to the alpha-beta T cells present about two months after transplant.

For TCRbeta, the library was prepared with unique molecular identifiers. Each CDR3 protein gets one entry after TCRdb re-called the PCR reads with MiXCR. Seen here are approximately 520,000 distinct CDR3 sequences, approximately 10% observed once, and the top ten hold 14%. This material consisted of PBMCs, mostly from graft donor cells, taken 180 days after TCRalphabeta/CD19-depleted stem cell transplant. The sequence derives from a female patient between 2 and 15 years old who had a stem cell transplant for aplastic anemia, so the T cells may come from the graft donor.

The CDR3 nucleotides are TGCAGTGCTCCTAAGACGGGCAATCAGCCCCAGCATTTT. Its translation: CSAPKTGNQPQHF. V gene TRBV20-1 combines with J gene TRBJ1-5; D call uncertain. V was shortened by 5 bases and J by 2 bases, with 10 bases between the two germline ends. This CDR3 contains 13 residues. Germline V CDR1 and CDR2: DFQATT, SNEGSKA (reference sequence).